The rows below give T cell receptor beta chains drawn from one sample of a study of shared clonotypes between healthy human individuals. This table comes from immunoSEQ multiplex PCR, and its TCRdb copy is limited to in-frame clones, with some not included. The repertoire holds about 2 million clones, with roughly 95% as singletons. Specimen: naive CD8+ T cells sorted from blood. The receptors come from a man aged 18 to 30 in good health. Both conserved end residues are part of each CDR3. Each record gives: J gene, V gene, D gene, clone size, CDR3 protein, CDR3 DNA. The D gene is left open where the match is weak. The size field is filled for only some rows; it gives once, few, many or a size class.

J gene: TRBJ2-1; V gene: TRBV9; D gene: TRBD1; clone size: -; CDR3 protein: CASSVTPWTGMNNEQFF; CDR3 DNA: TGTGCCAGCAGCGTAACCCCCTGGACAGGGATGAACAATGAGCAGTTCTTC
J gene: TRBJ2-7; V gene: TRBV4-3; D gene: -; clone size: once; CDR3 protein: CASSQLPGAYEQYF; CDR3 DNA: TGCGCCAGCAGCCAACTGCCTGGAGCCTACGAGCAGTACTTC
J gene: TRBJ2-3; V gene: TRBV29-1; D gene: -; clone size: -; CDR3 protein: CSVDDQDSTDTQYF; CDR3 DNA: TGCAGCGTTGACGACCAGGATAGCACAGATACGCAGTATTTT
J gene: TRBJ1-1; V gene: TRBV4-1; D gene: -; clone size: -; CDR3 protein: CASSQDGWGPVETEAFF; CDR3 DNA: TGCGCCAGCAGCCAAGATGGCTGGGGCCCGGTGGAAACTGAAGCTTTCTTT
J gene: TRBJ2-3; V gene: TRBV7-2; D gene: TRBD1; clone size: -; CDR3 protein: CASSFWTGRDTQYF; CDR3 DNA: TGTGCCAGCAGCTTTTGGACAGGGCGAGATACGCAGTATTTT
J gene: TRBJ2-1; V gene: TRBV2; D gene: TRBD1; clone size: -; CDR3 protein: CASLGQLNEQFF; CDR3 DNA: TGTGCCAGCCTGGGACAGCTCAATGAGCAGTTCTTC
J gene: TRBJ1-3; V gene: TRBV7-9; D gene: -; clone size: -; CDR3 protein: CASRRDEFSGNTIYF; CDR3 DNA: TGTGCCAGCAGGCGGGACGAGTTCTCTGGAAACACCATATATTTT
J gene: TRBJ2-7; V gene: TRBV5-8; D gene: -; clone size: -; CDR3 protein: CASSLGGSRTLVGQYF; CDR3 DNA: TGTGCCAGCAGCTTGGGGGGATCCCGAACCCTGGTCGGGCAGTACTTC
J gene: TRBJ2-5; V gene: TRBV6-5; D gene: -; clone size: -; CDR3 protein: CASSDTGTGSQYF; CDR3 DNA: TGTGCCAGCAGCGATACAGGAACCGGGTCCCAGTACTTC
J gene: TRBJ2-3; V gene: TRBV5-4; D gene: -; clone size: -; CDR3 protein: CASSLSLDTQYF; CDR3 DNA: TGTGCCAGCAGCTTGAGTCTGGATACGCAGTATTTT
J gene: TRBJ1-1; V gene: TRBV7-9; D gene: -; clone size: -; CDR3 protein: CAARDSNTEAFF; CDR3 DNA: TGTGCCGCCCGGGACTCGAACACTGAAGCTTTCTTT
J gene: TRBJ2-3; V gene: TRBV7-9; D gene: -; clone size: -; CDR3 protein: CASSLTSGVEDTQYF; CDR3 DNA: TGTGCCAGCAGCTTAACCTCGGGGGTGGAGGATACGCAGTATTTT
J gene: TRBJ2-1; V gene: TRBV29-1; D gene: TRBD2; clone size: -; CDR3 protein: CSVDGGTIYNEQFF; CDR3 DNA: TGCAGCGTTGACGGTGGGACTATCTACAATGAGCAGTTCTTC
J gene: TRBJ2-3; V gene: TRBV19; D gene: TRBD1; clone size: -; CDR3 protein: CASSIGAGGSEDTQYF; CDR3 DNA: TGTGCCAGTAGTATAGGCGCAGGGGGCTCGGAAGATACGCAGTATTTT
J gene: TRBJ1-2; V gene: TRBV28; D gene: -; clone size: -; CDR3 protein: CASSLSPGARYGYTF; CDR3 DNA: TGTGCCAGCAGTTTATCCCCGGGGGCAAGGTATGGCTACACCTTC
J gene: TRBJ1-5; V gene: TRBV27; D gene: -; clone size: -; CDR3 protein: CASSLFSNSNQPQHF; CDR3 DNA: TGTGCCAGCAGTTTGTTCAGTAATAGCAATCAGCCCCAGCATTTT
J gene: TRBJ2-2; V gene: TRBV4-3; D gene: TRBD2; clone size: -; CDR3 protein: CASSPGLAGGSWELFF; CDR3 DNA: TGCGCCAGCAGCCCGGGACTAGCGGGAGGTTCGTGGGAGCTGTTTTTT
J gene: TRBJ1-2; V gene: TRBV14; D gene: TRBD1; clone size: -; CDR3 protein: CASSPFGQGIYGYTF; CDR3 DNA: TGTGCCAGCAGCCCGTTTGGACAGGGGATCTATGGCTACACCTTC
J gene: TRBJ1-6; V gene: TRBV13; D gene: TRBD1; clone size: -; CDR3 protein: CASSLEAGTGDSPLHF; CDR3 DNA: TGTGCCAGCAGCTTAGAAGCCGGGACAGGGGATTCACCCCTCCACTTT
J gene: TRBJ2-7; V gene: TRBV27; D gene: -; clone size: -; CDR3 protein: CASSLEVGTYEQYF; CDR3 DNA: TGTGCCAGCAGTTTAGAGGTAGGGACCTACGAGCAGTACTTC
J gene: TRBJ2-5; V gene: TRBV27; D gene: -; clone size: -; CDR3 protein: CASSLRVDEETQYF; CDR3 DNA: TGTGCCAGCAGTTTAAGGGTAGATGAAGAGACCCAGTACTTC
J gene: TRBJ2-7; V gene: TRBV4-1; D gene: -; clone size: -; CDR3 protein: CASSPRTSSSYEQYF; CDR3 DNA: TGCGCCAGCAGCCCTCGGACATCGAGCTCCTACGAGCAGTACTTC
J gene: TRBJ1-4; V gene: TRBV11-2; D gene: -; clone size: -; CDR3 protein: CASSLVPDTSPTNEKLFF; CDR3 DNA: TGTGCCAGCAGCTTAGTTCCGGACACCTCCCCAACTAATGAAAAACTGTTTTTT
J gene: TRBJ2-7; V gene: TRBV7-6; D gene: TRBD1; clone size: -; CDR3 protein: CASSPGTGWSEQYF; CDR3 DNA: TGTGCCAGCAGCCCTGGGACAGGGTGGAGCGAGCAGTACTTC
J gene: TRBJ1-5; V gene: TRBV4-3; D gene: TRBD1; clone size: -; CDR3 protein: CASSLDREAQPQHF; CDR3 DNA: TGCGCCAGCAGCCTTGACAGGGAGGCTCAGCCCCAGCATTTT
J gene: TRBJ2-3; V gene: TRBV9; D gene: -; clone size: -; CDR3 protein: CASSVGVDSTDTQYF; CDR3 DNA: TGTGCCAGCAGCGTAGGCGTCGACAGCACAGATACGCAGTATTTT
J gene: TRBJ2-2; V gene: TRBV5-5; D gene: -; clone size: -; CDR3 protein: CASSPKAPRGGGDTGELFF; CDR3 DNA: TGTGCCAGCAGCCCTAAGGCCCCGCGGGGAGGTGGGGACACCGGGGAGCTGTTTTTT
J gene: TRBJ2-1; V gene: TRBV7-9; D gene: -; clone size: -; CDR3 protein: CASSLSEGPYYNEQFF; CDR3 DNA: TGTGCCAGCAGCTTGTCGGAGGGCCCGTATTACAATGAGCAGTTCTTC
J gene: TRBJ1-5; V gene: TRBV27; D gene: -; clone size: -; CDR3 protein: CASSPIDPGQPQHF; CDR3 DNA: TGTGCCAGCAGCCCCATCGACCCGGGTCAGCCCCAGCATTTT
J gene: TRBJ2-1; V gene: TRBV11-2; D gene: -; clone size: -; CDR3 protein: CASSTWDTPATDEQFF; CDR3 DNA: TGTGCCAGCAGCACCTGGGACACACCCGCCACCGATGAGCAGTTCTTC
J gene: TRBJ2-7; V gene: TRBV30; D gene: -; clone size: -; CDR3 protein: CAWSVRNYRYEQYF; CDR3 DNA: TGTGCCTGGAGTGTACGTAACTACCGCTACGAGCAGTACTTC
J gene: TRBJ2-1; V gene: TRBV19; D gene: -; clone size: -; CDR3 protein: CASSYALSYNEQFF; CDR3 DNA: TGTGCCAGTAGTTACGCCCTCTCCTACAATGAGCAGTTCTTC
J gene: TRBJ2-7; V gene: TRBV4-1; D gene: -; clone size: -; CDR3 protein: CASSQVVNSYEQYF; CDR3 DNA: TGCGCCAGCAGCCAAGTCGTTAACTCCTACGAGCAGTACTTC
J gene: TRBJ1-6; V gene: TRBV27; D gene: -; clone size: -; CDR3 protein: CASSLLHPRGSNSPLHF; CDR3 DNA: TGTGCCAGCAGTTTACTCCATCCCCGTGGATCAAATTCACCCCTCCACTTT
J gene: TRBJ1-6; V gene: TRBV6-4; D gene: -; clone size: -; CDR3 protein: CASGGPPGNSPLHF; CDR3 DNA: TGTGCCAGCGGAGGACCTCCGGGTAATTCACCCCTCCACTTT
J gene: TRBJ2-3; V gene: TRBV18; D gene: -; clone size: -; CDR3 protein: CASSPPFFLATSTDTQYF; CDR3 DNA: TGTGCCAGCTCACCACCATTTTTTCTAGCGACTAGCACAGATACGCAGTATTTT
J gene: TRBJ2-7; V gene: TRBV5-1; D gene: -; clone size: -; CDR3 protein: CASSLRQDQEQYF; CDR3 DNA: TGCGCCAGCAGCTTGAGACAGGACCAGGAGCAGTACTTC
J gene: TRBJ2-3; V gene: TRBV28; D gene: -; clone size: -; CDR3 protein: CASSPLRSFTDTQYF; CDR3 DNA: TGTGCCAGCAGTCCCCTTCGTAGCTTCACAGATACGCAGTATTTT
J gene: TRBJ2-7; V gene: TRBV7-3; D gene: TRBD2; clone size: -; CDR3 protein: CASSLPTPGTSGGNSSYEQYF; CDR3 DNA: TGTGCCAGCAGCTTACCAACACCCGGGACTAGCGGGGGGAACAGCTCCTACGAGCAGTACTTC
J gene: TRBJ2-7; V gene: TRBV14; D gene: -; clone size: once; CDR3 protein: CASSPHQGLYEQYF; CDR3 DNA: TGTGCCAGCAGCCCGCATCAAGGACTCTACGAGCAGTACTTC
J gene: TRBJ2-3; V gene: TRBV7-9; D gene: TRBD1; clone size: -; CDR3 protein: CASSLADRETDTQYF; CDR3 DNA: TGTGCCAGCAGCTTAGCAGACAGGGAAACAGATACGCAGTATTTT
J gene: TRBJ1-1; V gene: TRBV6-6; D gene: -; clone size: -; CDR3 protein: CASSYTSLLEAFF; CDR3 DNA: TGTGCCAGCAGTTACACGAGTCTGCTTGAAGCTTTCTTT
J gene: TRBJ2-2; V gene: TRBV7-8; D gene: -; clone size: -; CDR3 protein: CASSSQPGQSGELFF; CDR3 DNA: TGTGCCAGCAGCTCCCAACCGGGACAATCCGGGGAGCTGTTTTTT
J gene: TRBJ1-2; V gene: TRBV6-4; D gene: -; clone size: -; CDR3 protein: CASSGDGGYTF; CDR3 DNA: TGTGCCAGCAGTGGGGACGGTGGCTACACCTTC
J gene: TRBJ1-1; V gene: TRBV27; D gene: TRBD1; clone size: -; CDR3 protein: CASSLGTGGYMNTEAFF; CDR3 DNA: TGTGCCAGCAGTTTAGGCACAGGGGGGTACATGAACACTGAAGCTTTCTTT
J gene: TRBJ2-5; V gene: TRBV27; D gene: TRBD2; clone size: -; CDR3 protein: CASSLLVPTGGETQYF; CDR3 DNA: TGTGCCAGCAGCCTACTCGTCCCAACGGGGGGAGAGACCCAGTACTTC
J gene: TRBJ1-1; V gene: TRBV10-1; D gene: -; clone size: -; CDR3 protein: CASSERPINLNTEAFF; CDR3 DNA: TGCGCCAGCAGTGAGCGTCCGATAAACCTGAACACTGAAGCTTTCTTT
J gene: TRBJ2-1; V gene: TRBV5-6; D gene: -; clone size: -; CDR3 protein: CASSLSRTYNEQFF; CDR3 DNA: TGTGCCAGCAGCTTGTCACGGACTTACAATGAGCAGTTCTTC
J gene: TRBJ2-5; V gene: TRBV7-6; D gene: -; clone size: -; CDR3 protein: CASSLLGKETQYF; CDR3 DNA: TGTGCCAGCAGCTTACTCGGGAAGGAGACCCAGTACTTC
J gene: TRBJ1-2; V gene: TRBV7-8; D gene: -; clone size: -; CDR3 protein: CASSLRNNYGYTF; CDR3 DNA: TGTGCCAGCAGCTTGCGAAATAACTATGGCTACACCTTC
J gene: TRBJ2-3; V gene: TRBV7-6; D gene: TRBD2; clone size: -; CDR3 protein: CASSRLAGGLDTQYF; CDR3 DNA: TGTGCCAGCAGCCGACTAGCGGGGGGGCTGGATACGCAGTATTTT
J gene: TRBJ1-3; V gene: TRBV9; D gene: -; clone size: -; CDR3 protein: CASSQPISGRSPGNTIYF; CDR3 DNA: TGTGCCAGCAGCCAGCCGATATCAGGGAGGTCTCCTGGAAACACCATATATTTT
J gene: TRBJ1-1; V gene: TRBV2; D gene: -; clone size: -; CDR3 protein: CASMTAQLLNTEAFF; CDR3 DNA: TGTGCCAGCATGACCGCCCAGCTTCTGAACACTGAAGCTTTCTTT
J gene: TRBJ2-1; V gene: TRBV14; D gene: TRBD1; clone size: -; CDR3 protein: CASSQVVRGRGNEQFF; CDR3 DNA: TGTGCCAGCAGCCAAGTAGTAAGGGGCAGGGGGAATGAGCAGTTCTTC
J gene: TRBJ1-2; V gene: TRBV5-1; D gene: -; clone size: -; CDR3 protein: CASSPTGFYGYTF; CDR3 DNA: TGCGCCAGCAGTCCCACAGGATTCTATGGCTACACCTTC
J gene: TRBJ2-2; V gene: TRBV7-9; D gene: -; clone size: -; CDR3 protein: CASSFDAGELFF; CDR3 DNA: TGTGCCAGCAGCTTTGATGCCGGGGAGCTGTTTTTT